This paragraph covers one T cell receptor (beta chain) sequence. The V gene's germline CDR1 is LNHNV and CDR2 YYDKDF (reference sequence). The CDR3 totals 17 residues. V dropped 0 bases and J dropped 4; count of bases not matched to a gene: 8. The data are from a study of cytomegalovirus exposure and HLA in healthy donors. At the time of sampling, donors were nominally healthy, though unrecorded immune exposures were likely. The PCR made use of 60 Vbeta and 13 Jbeta primers. Using immunoSEQ multiplex PCR, the repertoire was profiled, and TCRdb retains in-frame clones only, with some absent. The sample has some 180,000 clones, around 78% seen once.

The sequence came from a man aged 25 to 40 in good health and CMV-seronegative. Material for sequencing was PBMCs. The V call is TRBV15, the J call TRBJ2-1, with 8 bases that match TRBD2. The CDR3 DNA follows: TGTGCCACCAGCAGAGATACCCCCGGACTAGCTTACAATGAGCAGTTCTTC. Its protein is CATSRDTPGLAYNEQFF.